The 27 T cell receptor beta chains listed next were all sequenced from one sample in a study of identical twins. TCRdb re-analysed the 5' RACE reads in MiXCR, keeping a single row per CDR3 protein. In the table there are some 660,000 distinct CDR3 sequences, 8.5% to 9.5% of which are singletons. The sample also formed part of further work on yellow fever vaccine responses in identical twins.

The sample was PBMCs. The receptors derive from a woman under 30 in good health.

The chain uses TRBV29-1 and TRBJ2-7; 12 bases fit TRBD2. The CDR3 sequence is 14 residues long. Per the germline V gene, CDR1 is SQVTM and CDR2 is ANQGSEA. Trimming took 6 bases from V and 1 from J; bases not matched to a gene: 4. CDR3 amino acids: CSVYGLAGSYEQYF. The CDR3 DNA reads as TGCAGCGTCTACGGACTAGCGGGGTCCTACGAGCAGTACTTC.

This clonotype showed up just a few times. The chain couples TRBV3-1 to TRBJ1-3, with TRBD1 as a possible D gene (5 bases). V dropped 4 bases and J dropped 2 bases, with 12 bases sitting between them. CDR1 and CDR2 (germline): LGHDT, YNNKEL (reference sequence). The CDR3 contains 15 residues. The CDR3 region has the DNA TGTGCCAGCAGCCCGGGGCCAATTACTGGAAACACCATATATTTT. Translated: CASSPGPITGNTIYF.

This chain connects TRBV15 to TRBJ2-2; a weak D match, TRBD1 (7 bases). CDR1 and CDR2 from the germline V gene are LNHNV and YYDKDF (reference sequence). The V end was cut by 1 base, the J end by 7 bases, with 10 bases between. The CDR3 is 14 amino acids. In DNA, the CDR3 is TGTGCCACCAGCAGAGGCCAGGGGGGCGGGGAGCTGTTTTTT. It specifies CATSRGQGGGELFF.

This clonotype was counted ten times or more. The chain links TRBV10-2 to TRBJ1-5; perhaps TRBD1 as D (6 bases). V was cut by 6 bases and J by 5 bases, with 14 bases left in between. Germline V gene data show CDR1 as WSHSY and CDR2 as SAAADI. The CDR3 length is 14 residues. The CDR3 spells CASRNWEGDQPQHF. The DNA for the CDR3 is TGCGCCAGCAGAAACTGGGAGGGGGATCAGCCCCAGCATTTT.

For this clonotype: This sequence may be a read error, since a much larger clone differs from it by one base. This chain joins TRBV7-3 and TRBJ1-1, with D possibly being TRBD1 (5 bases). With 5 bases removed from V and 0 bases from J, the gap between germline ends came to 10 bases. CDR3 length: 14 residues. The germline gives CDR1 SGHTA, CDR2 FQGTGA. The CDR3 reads CASSRDDVNTEAFF. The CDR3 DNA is TGTGCCAGCAGCCGGGACGATGTGAACACTGAAGCTTTCTTT. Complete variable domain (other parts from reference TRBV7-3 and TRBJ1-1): GAGVSQTPSNKVTEKGKYVELRCDPISGHTALYWYRQSLGQGPEFLIYFQGTGAADDSGLPNDRFFAVRPEGSVSTLKIQRTERGDSAVYLCASSRDDVNTEAFFGQGTRLTVV.

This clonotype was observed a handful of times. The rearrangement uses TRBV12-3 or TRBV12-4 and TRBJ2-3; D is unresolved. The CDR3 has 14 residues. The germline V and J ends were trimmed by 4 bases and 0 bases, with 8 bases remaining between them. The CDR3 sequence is CASSWTYSTDTQYF. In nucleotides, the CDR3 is TGTGCCAGCAGTTGGACCTACAGCACAGATACGCAGTATTTT.

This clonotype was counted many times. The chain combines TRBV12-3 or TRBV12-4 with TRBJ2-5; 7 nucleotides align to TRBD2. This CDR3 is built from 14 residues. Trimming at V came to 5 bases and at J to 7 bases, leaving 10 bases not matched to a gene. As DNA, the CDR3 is TGTGCCAGCAGTCCCGGACTAGTTTCCGTGACCCAGTACTTC. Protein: CASSPGLVSVTQYF.

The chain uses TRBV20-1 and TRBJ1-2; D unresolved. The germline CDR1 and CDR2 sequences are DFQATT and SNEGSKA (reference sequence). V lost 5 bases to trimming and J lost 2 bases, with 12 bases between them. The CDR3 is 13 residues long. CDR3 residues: CSAPLQDNYGYTF. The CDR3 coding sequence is TGCAGTGCTCCCCTCCAGGACAACTATGGCTACACCTTC.

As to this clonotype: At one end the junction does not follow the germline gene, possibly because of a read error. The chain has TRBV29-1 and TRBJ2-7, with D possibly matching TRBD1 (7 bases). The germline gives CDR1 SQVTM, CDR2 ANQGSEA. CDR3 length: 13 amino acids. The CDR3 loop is CSVVTNDEFRGDF. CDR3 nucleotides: TGCAGCGTTGTTACGAACGATGAGTTCAGGGGGGACTTC.

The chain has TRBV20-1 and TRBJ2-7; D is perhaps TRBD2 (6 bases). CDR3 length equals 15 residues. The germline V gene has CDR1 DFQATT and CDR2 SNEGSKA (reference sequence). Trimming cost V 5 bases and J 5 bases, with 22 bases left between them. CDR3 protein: CSASEVPGLNDEQYF. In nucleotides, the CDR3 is TGCAGTGCTTCAGAGGTCCCCGGACTAAACGACGAGCAGTACTTC.

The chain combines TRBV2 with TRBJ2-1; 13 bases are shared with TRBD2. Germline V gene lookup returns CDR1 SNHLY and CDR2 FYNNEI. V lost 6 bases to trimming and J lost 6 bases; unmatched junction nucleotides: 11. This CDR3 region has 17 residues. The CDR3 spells CASSAGTSGAGGNEQFF. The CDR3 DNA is TGTGCCAGCAGCGCAGGGACTAGCGGGGCAGGAGGCAATGAGCAGTTCTTC.

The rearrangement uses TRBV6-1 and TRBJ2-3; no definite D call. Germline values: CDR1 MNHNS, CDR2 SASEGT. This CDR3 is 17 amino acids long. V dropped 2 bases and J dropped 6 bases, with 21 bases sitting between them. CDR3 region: CASSEMSLGQKRDTQYF. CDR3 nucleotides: TGTGCCAGCAGTGAAATGTCTTTAGGGCAGAAACGCGATACGCAGTATTTT.

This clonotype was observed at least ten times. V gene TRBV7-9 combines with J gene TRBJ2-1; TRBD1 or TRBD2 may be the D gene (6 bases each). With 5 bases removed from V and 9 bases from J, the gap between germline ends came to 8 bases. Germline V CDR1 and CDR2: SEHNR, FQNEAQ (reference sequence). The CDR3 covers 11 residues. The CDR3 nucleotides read TGTGCCAGCAGCAGGGGGGTTGAGCAGTTCTTC. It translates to CASSRGVEQFF.

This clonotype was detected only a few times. CDR3 nucleotide sequence: TGCAGTGCTAGGGGGGAAGGAATGAGGAATGAGCAGTTCTTC. Its translation: CSARGEGMRNEQFF. The J gene is TRBJ2-1, the V gene TRBV20-1; D may match TRBD1 or TRBD2 (5 bases each). CDR3 length equals 14 residues. Germline CDR1 DFQATT, CDR2 SNEGSKA (reference sequence). V was cut by 3 bases and J by 7 bases, with 16 bases left in between.

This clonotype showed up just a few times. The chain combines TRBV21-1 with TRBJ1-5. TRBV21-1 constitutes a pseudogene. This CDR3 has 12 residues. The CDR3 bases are TGTGCCAGCAGCAAAGACGATCAGCCCCAGCATTTT. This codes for CASSKDDQPQHF.

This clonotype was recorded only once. The CDR3 loop is CASTLPGLAPGELFF. DNA of the CDR3: TGTGCCAGCACCCTCCCAGGACTAGCTCCCGGGGAGCTGTTTTTT. The rearrangement uses TRBV7-2 and TRBJ2-2; 8 bases map to TRBD2. Per the germline V gene, CDR1 is SGHTA and CDR2 is FQGNSA. The CDR3 contains 15 residues. V gave up 7 bases and J gave up 6 bases; unmatched junction bases: 10.

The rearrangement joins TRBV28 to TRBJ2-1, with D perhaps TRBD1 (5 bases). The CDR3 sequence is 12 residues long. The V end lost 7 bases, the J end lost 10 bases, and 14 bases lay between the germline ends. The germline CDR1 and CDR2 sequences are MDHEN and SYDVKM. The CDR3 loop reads CASTPGLWEQFF. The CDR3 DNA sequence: TGTGCCAGCACTCCAGGGTTGTGGGAGCAGTTCTTC.

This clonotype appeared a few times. CDR3 sequence (DNA): TGCGCCAGCAGCCAAGGACTAGCGGGGTTCACAGATACGCAGTATTTT. Translated: CASSQGLAGFTDTQYF. V and J are TRBV5-1 and TRBJ2-3; 12 positions agree with TRBD2. Germline CDR1 SGHRS, CDR2 YFSETQ. The trim removed 4 bases at V and 2 bases at J, leaving 5 bases unmatched. The CDR3 is 16 amino acids.

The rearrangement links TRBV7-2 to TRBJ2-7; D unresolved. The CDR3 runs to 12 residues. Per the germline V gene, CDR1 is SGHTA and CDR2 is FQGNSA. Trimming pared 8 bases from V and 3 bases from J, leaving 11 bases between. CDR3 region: CASRSTNYEQYF. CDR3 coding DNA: TGTGCCAGCCGGAGTACAAACTACGAGCAGTACTTC.

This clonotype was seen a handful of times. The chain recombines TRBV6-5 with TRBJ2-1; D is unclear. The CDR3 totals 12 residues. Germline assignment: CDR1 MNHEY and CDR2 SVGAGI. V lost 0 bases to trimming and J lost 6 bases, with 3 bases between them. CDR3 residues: CASSYSTNEQFF. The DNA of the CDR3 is TGTGCCAGCAGTTACTCCACCAATGAGCAGTTCTTC.

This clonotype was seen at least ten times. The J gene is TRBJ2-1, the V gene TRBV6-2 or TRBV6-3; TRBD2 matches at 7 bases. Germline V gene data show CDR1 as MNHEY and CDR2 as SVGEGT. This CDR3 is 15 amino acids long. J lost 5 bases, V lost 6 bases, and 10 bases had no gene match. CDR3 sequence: CASRREPTQHNEQFF. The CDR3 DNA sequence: TGTGCCAGCAGGCGGGAGCCAACCCAACACAATGAGCAGTTCTTC.

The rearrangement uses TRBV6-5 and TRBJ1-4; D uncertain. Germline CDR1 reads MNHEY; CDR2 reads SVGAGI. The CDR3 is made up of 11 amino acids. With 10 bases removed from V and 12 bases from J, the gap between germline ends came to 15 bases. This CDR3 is CATSSKHELFF. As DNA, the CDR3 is TGTGCCACCTCCTCGAAACACGAACTGTTTTTT.

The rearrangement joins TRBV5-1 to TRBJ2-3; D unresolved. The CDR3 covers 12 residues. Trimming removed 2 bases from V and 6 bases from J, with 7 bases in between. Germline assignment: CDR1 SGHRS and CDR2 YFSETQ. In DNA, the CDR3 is TGCGCCAGCAGCTTTTTGATGGATACGCAGTATTTT. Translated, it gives CASSFLMDTQYF.

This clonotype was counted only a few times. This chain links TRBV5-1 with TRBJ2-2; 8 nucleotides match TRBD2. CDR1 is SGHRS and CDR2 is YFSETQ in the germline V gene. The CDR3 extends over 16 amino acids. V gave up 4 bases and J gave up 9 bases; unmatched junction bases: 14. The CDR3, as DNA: TGCGCCAGCAGCCTCGGTAGTAGCGGGGCGCTGAGGGAGCTGTTTTTT. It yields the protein CASSLGSSGALRELFF. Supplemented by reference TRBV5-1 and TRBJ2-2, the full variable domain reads KAGVTQTPRYLIKTRGQQVTLSCSPISGHRSVSWYQQTPGQGLQFLFEYFSETQRNKGNFPGRFSGRQFSNSRSEMNVSTLELGDSALYLCASSLGSSGALRELFFGEGSRLTVL.

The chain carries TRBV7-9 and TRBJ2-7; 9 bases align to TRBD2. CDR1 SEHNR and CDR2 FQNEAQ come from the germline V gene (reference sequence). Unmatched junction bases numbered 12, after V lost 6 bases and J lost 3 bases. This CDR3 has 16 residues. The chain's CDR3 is CASSSTGTSYFYEQYF. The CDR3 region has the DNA TGTGCCAGCAGTTCCACCGGGACTAGCTACTTCTACGAGCAGTACTTC.

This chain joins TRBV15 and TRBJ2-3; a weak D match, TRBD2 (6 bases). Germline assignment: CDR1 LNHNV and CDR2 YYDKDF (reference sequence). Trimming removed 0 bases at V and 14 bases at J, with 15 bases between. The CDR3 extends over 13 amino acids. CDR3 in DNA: TGTGCCACCAGCAGAGATCTCGGGACTTGGACGTATTTT. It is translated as CATSRDLGTWTYF. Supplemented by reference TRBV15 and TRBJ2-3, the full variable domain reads DAMVIQNPRYQVTQFGKPVTLSCSQTLNHNVMYWYQQKSSQAPKLLFHYYDKDFNNEADTPDNFQSRRPNTSFCFLDIRSPGLGDTAMYLCATSRDLGTWTYFGPGTRLTVL.

CDR3 protein: CAMGEAGVHEQYF. The CDR3 DNA follows: TGTGCCATGGGGGAAGCAGGGGTGCACGAGCAGTACTTC. The rearrangement links TRBV10-3 to TRBJ2-7, with a possible D match to TRBD1 (6 bases). CDR1 is ENHRY, CDR2 SYGVKD, per germline. The V end lost 9 bases, the J end lost 5 bases, and 17 bases lay between the germline ends. This CDR3 has 13 residues.